This T cell receptor beta chain was obtained from a study of radiotherapy plus CTLA-4 blockade in lung cancer. Study outcomes and limitations: Response, reportedly, was best predicted by interferon-beta along with early blood T cell clone dynamics.

Method: immunoSEQ multiplex PCR; TCRdb's copy keeps in-frame clones and lacks some. Altogether around 50,000 clones are present, around nine tenths being singletons, with the ten largest covering around 17%. Germline CDR1 SNHLY, CDR2 FYNNEI. CDR3 length: 17 amino acids. Trimming removed 4 bases at V and 0 bases at J, with 16 bases between. This clone was recorded once. Its antigen remains unknown. The chain uses TRBV2 and TRBJ1-5; D uncertain. This material consisted of peripheral blood, taken from a patient treated with radiotherapy plus ipilimumab. This TCR was sampled from a human donor with non-small cell lung cancer that progressed on radiotherapy plus ipilimumab. Some clones in this sample may be carry-over from other donors' samples. DNA of the CDR3: TGTGCCAGCAGTGTCTCGCCGTGGCGGTATAGCAATCAGCCCCAGCATTTT. It is translated as CASSVSPWRYSNQPQHF.